This T cell receptor (beta chain) appears in the sequencing data of a study of human CD8 memory T cell subsets. Study results and caveats: This study sequenced only the T cell receptor beta chains and no others. Stem-like memory T cell repertoires overlapped minimally with precursor exhausted T cell repertoires.

Germline assignment: CDR1 SGHRS and CDR2 YFSETQ. There are 13 residues in the CDR3. Negative magnetic separation was used for the enrichment of total CD8+ T cells. The starting material, duplicate vials of 150,000 sorted CD8+ T cells per subset, provided the RNA. With respect to this clonotype: Its antigen is currently unknown.

Making the TCR beta libraries relied on UMI-labeled 5' RACE. TCRdb re-called the 5' RACE reads; one entry per CDR3 protein, DNA not given. Here the sample table reports about 10,000 distinct CDR3 sequences. The chain is built from TRBV5-1 and TRBJ2-3. The clonotype was recovered from a human donor in good health. The material sequenced was CD8+ stem-like memory T cells (TSCM and TCM) sorted from PBMCs. Documented subset: stem-like memory CD8 T cells (TSTEM), CCR7+ PD-1- TIGIT-. CDR3 sequence: CASSSWTHDTQYF.